This TCR beta chain is drawn from a study of type 1 regulatory T cells. Overall study context: T-allo10 is an in vitro-generated, Tr1-enriched CD4 T cell product specific for alloantigen. Study-level points and caveats: Tr1 cells had a more restricted TCR repertoire than non-Tr1 cells.

TCRdb reanalysed the reads using MiXCR and keeps one entry per CDR3 protein. The sample has about 71,000 distinct CDR3 sequences, around 21% seen once. Germline-derived CDR1 and CDR2 are ENHRY and SYGVKD. The CDR3 is 14 amino acids. V lost 7 bases and J lost 9, with 19 bases in between. With respect to this clonotype: The antigen is undetermined.

The receptor was isolated from a human donor in good health. Sequencing was done on a sample of cultured type 1 regulatory T (Tr1) cells, either the whole culture or a sorted fraction (not recorded which). The chain links TRBV10-3 to TRBJ2-1; TRBD2 might be the D (6 bases). The CDR3 region is CAINRDSDGGEQFF. The CDR3 DNA sequence: TGTGCCATCAACCGGGACTCGGACGGCGGTGAGCAGTTCTTC.